These T cell receptor beta chains were read from a single sample in a study of T cells in Graves' hyperthyroidism and ophthalmopathy. A single record per CDR3 protein comes from TCRdb applying MiXCR to the multiplex PCR reads. The table lists about 400,000 distinct CDR3 sequences, around a sixth of them singletons. The source material was blood. The receptors were sampled from a woman aged 18-30 years with Graves' hyperthyroidism. The CDR3 runs from the conserved cysteine through the conserved F or W. The D gene is left open where the match is weak. The size of a clone is reported for some rows only, either as once, few or many, or as a class for expanded clones.

many | TRBD1 | TRBJ2-1 | TRBV12-3/TRBV12-4 | 18 | TGTGCCAGCAGTCCCATGATTAGGACAGGCAGACCCTACAATGAGCAGTTCTTC | CASSPMIRTGRPYNEQFF
many | . | TRBJ1-5 | TRBV3-1 | 14 | TGTGCCAGCAGCCACGGGACGGCTAATCAGCCCCAGCATTTT | CASSHGTANQPQHF
many | . | TRBJ1-1 | TRBV2 | 12 | TGTGCCAGCAGTGTACAGGGCACTGAAGCTTTCTTT | CASSVQGTEAFF
many | . | TRBJ2-5 | TRBV3-1 | 14 | TGTGCCAGCACCATCCGCGGGGGACATGAGACCCAGTACTTC | CASTIRGGHETQYF
many | TRBD1 | TRBJ2-3 | TRBV5-1 | 16 | TGCGCCAGCAGCGGCGCAAGAGGGGGCCCCACAGATACGCAGTATTTT | CASSGARGGPTDTQYF
many | . | TRBJ1-2 | TRBV2 | 14 | TGTGCCAGCAGTGATCTAGGACCAAACTATGGCTACACCTTC | CASSDLGPNYGYTF
many | . | TRBJ2-2 | TRBV5-1 | 13 | TGCGCCAGCCGGACGGGAAACACCGGGGAGCTGTTTTTT | CASRTGNTGELFF
few | . | TRBJ1-5 | TRBV15 | 15 | TGTGCCACCAGCGGAAGAGTTCCCAGCAATCAGCCCCAGCATTTT | CATSGRVPSNQPQHF
many | TRBD2 | TRBJ2-7 | TRBV28 | 12 | TGTGCCACCGCGGGGGGGGGGGGCGAGCAGTACTTC | CATAGGGGEQYF
few | TRBD1 | TRBJ1-4 | TRBV7-2 | 13 | TGTGCCAGCAGCCCTCGACAGGGGGAAAAACTGCTTTTT | CASSPRQGEKLLF
few | TRBD2 | TRBJ2-1 | TRBV4-3 | 15 | TGCGCCAGCAGCCAGACCGGGACTAGCGCCAATGAGCAGTTCTTC | CASSQTGTSANEQFF
. | . | TRBJ2-1 | TRBV4-2 | 17 | TGTGCCAGCAGCCAAGACAGTTCGGGAAGCTCCTACAATGAGCAGTTCTTC | CASSQDSSGSSYNEQFF
many | . | TRBJ1-3 | TRBV2 | 13 | TGTGCCAGCATCTACCGAAGTCTTAACACCATATATTTT | CASIYRSLNTIYF
many | . | TRBJ2-7 | TRBV28 | 13 | TGTGCCAGCAGTTTCCGGGCCTCCTACGAGCAGTACTTC | CASSFRASYEQYF
many | TRBD1 | TRBJ2-7 | TRBV7-9 | 16 | TGTGCCAGCAGCTTAATTGCGGGACAGGGGCACAACGAGCAGTACTTC | CASSLIAGQGHNEQYF
. | . | TRBJ2-2 | TRBV10-3 | 16 | TGTGCCATCAGTGATAAGGGAATCGTCAACACCGGGGAGCTGTTTTTT | CAISDKGIVNTGELFF
many | TRBD1 | TRBJ2-7 | TRBV15 | 17 | TGTGCCACCAGCAGAACAGACGACGGGACAGGGTTATACGAGCAGTACTTC | CATSRTDDGTGLYEQYF
many | . | TRBJ1-3 | TRBV28 | 15 | TGTGCCAGCAGTTCCTCGGGCGTGGGAGGAAACACCATATATTTT | CASSSSGVGGNTIYF
. | . | TRBJ1-1 | TRBV7-9 | 12 | TGTGCCAGCAGCTTAGCGGGGAGTGAAGCTTTCTTT | CASSLAGSEAFF
. | TRBD1 | TRBJ1-1 | TRBV6-1 | 16 | TGTGCCAGCAGTGAAGCGCACGGGGACAGGAACACTGAAGCTTTCTTT | CASSEAHGDRNTEAFF
many | . | TRBJ1-5 | TRBV19 | 15 | TGTGCCAGCACGCACGGGGGACGGAGCAATCAGCCCCAGCATTTT | CASTHGGRSNQPQHF
. | TRBD2 | TRBJ2-7 | TRBV7-8 | 16 | TGTGCCAGCAGGCGCCAGGGTAGCGGGGGGCCCTACGAGCAGTACTTC | CASRRQGSGGPYEQYF
many | . | TRBJ2-7 | TRBV7-9 | 16 | TGTGCCAGCAGCTTATGGACGGTCGAATCGTCCTACGAGCAGTACTTC | CASSLWTVESSYEQYF
few | . | TRBJ2-4 | TRBV29-1 | 14 | TGCAGCGTCCAAAGGCTTTCGGACAGAAACATTCAGTACTTC | CSVQRLSDRNIQYF